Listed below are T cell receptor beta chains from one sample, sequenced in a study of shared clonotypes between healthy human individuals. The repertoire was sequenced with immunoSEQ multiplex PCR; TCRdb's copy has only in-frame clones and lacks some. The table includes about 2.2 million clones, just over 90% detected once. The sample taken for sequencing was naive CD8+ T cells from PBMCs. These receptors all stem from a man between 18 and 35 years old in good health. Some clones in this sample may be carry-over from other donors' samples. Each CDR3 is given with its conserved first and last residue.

CDR3aa: CASSPDRGYSYEQYF
len: 15
j_gene: TRBJ2-7
v_gene: TRBV6-1

CDR3aa: CASSVGSGNYEQYF
len: 14
j_gene: TRBJ2-7
v_gene: TRBV9

CDR3aa: CASSLSQGSEQYF
len: 13
j_gene: TRBJ2-7
v_gene: TRBV28

CDR3aa: CASTPSGRRNEQFF
len: 14
j_gene: TRBJ2-1
v_gene: TRBV25-1

CDR3aa: CASSYSRVGDYGYTF
len: 15
j_gene: TRBJ1-2
v_gene: TRBV6-6

CDR3aa: CASSPNRVPPRDYGYTF
len: 17
j_gene: TRBJ1-2
v_gene: TRBV14

CDR3aa: CASSYRGTNTYEQYF
len: 15
j_gene: NA
v_gene: TRBV6-5

CDR3aa: CSVIMGQGPPEQYF
len: 14
j_gene: TRBJ2-7
v_gene: TRBV29-1

CDR3aa: CASSQSGRTGIYEQYF
len: 16
j_gene: TRBJ2-7
v_gene: TRBV16

CDR3aa: CASSPTGVVYEQYF
len: 14
j_gene: TRBJ2-7
v_gene: TRBV28

CDR3aa: CASSETGGGSSQPQHF
len: 16
j_gene: TRBJ1-5
v_gene: TRBV7-2

CDR3aa: CSVEAQSRDRTYMNTEAFF
len: 19
j_gene: TRBJ1-1
v_gene: TRBV29-1

CDR3aa: CASSLRTGGENTEAFF
len: 16
j_gene: TRBJ1-1
v_gene: TRBV7-9

CDR3aa: CASSIGVGNEKLFF
len: 14
j_gene: TRBJ1-4
v_gene: TRBV5-1

CDR3aa: CASSFYPTSGSMTSYEQYF
len: 19
j_gene: TRBJ2-7
v_gene: TRBV28

CDR3aa: CASSTATSGRVEQYF
len: 15
j_gene: TRBJ2-7
v_gene: TRBV28

CDR3aa: CASSQDEGAWGNEKLFF
len: 17
j_gene: TRBJ1-4
v_gene: TRBV4-1

CDR3aa: CATEGLAYNEQFF
len: 13
j_gene: TRBJ2-1
v_gene: TRBV6-5

CDR3aa: CASRPGRTNEKLFF
len: 14
j_gene: TRBJ1-4
v_gene: TRBV27

CDR3aa: CASSQIYSNTEAFF
len: 14
j_gene: TRBJ1-1
v_gene: TRBV4-3

CDR3aa: CASSPQETQYF
len: 11
j_gene: TRBJ2-5
v_gene: TRBV7-8

CDR3aa: CASAKTGAPTDTQYF
len: 15
j_gene: TRBJ2-3
v_gene: TRBV5-5

CDR3aa: CASSMGGLAGGYEQYF
len: 16
j_gene: TRBJ2-7
v_gene: TRBV19

CDR3aa: CASSLEVGRDTQYF
len: 14
j_gene: TRBJ2-3
v_gene: TRBV7-9

CDR3aa: CASSQEQGWTEAFF
len: 14
j_gene: TRBJ1-1
v_gene: TRBV14

CDR3aa: CASSQRTGRYEQYF
len: 14
j_gene: TRBJ2-7
v_gene: TRBV4-3

CDR3aa: CSVADYGYTF
len: 10
j_gene: TRBJ1-2
v_gene: TRBV29-1

CDR3aa: CAWGGSEAFF
len: 10
j_gene: TRBJ1-1
v_gene: TRBV30

CDR3aa: CASSFGGGGYEQYF
len: 14
j_gene: TRBJ2-7
v_gene: TRBV27

CDR3aa: CASSLRNLAELPYEQYF
len: 17
j_gene: TRBJ2-7
v_gene: TRBV5-4

CDR3aa: CASSLAGGMDTGELFF
len: 16
j_gene: TRBJ2-2
v_gene: TRBV4-1

CDR3aa: CASSLGVLFTDTQYF
len: 15
j_gene: TRBJ2-3
v_gene: TRBV27

CDR3aa: CASSLAIDRGYEQYF
len: 15
j_gene: TRBJ2-7
v_gene: TRBV11-2

CDR3aa: CASSSRTIPDTQYF
len: 14
j_gene: TRBJ2-3
v_gene: TRBV7-9

CDR3aa: CASSPGDYEQYF
len: 12
j_gene: TRBJ2-7
v_gene: TRBV11-2

CDR3aa: CATSRDPSGRDYGYTF
len: 16
j_gene: TRBJ1-2
v_gene: TRBV15

CDR3aa: CSVGLADYNEQFF
len: 13
j_gene: TRBJ2-1
v_gene: TRBV29-1

CDR3aa: CASRPAGNYNEQFF
len: 14
j_gene: TRBJ2-1
v_gene: TRBV28

CDR3aa: CASSLVGPYEQYF
len: 13
j_gene: TRBJ2-7
v_gene: TRBV7-9

CDR3aa: CASSLEPFLSYNEQFF
len: 16
j_gene: TRBJ2-1
v_gene: TRBV5-1

CDR3aa: CSVLSGRINNEQFF
len: 14
j_gene: TRBJ2-1
v_gene: TRBV29-1